This entry describes one T cell receptor beta chain. TCRdb's copy holds only in-frame clones and misses some; the assay was immunoSEQ multiplex PCR. The sample gives approximately 170,000 clones, around 83% of which show up once; 3.6% is in the top ten. In terms of age and location, participants ranged from roughly 18 to 90 years and lived in around 22 US areas. The sample originates from a study of blood T cell repertoires in COVID-19. Study context: Italy, Spain and the United States were the sources of the convalescent and acute COVID-19 samples. T cells, B-cell-depleted T cells, or PBMCs supplied cDNA or gDNA.

This CDR3 contains 13 residues. Deletions cut 3 bases from V and 3 bases from J, with 8 bases between. Germline-derived CDR1 and CDR2 are LGHDT and YNNKEL (reference sequence). The TCR originated in a woman in her forties or fifties in a cohort exposed to, infected with or recovered from COVID-19 (not recorded which). Sequenced: PBMCs or T cells enriched from blood (not recorded which). This sequence joins TRBV3-1 (or the pseudogene TRBV3-2) and TRBJ1-1, with TRBD1 as a possible D gene (5 bases). CDR3 residues: CASSHRAHTEAFF. CDR3 DNA sequence: TGTGCCAGCAGCCACAGGGCCCACACTGAAGCTTTCTTT.